This T cell receptor (beta chain) was recovered during a study of shared clonotypes between healthy human individuals. Free of recent acute infections or vaccinations, the donors were healthy HIV-negative adults. It was tens of millions of PBMCs that unsorted samples used for genomic DNA. V was trimmed by 6 bases and J by 4 bases, leaving 12 bases between them. The CDR3 covers 14 residues. The germline gives CDR1 MDHEN, CDR2 SYDVKM. The deep-level immunoSEQ assay was used. Spread over ten immunoSEQ deep assay plates, unsorted PBMC DNA underwent sequencing. Libraries were prepared by immunoSEQ multiplex PCR; TCRdb keeps only in-frame clonotypes and omits some of them. This table has 450,000 to 500,000 clones, roughly 80% appearing once.

Sequenced material: PBMCs. The chain employs TRBV28 and TRBJ2-2, with D possibly matching TRBD2 (6 bases). This receptor was identified in a woman in her thirties or forties in good health. Some clones in this sample may be carry-over from other donors' samples. The CDR3 sequence is CASSTGLPTGELFF. In DNA form, the CDR3 reads TGTGCCAGCAGCACGGGACTTCCCACCGGGGAGCTGTTTTTT. The whole variable domain, remainder taken from reference TRBV28 and TRBJ2-2, is DVKVTQSSRYLVKRTGEKVFLECVQDMDHENMFWYRQDPGLGLRLIYFSYDVKMKEKGDIPEGYSVSREKKERFSLILESASTNQTSMYLCASSTGLPTGELFFGEGSRLTVL.